Shown below are 24 T cell receptor beta chains from a single sample sequenced in a study of human T cells and chemical hapten exposure. The time point was: healthy volunteer bleed at 6 weeks. Whole blood that had not been fractionated was the source of extracted total RNA. TCRdb processed the RACE reads anew with MiXCR; each CDR3 protein has one entry. In the table there are 65,000 or so distinct CDR3 sequences, about 6% of which are singletons. The sequenced material came from whole blood. These receptors came from a female donor in good health. Some clones in this sample may be carry-over from other donors' samples.

A few counts support this clonotype. The V and J genes are TRBV3-1 and TRBJ2-1; D unresolved. This CDR3 region has 15 residues. Trimming removed 1 base at V and 4 bases at J, with 11 bases between. CDR1 is LGHDT, CDR2 YNNKEL, per germline (reference sequence). The CDR3 loop is CASSQGSLGYNEQFF. CDR3 bases: TGTGCCAGCAGCCAAGGAAGTCTTGGATACAATGAGCAGTTCTTC.

This clonotype has just a few counts. This rearrangement joins TRBV28 to TRBJ2-7, with D maybe TRBD1 (6 bases). V was cut by 7 bases and J by 5 bases, with 21 bases left in between. This CDR3 spans 15 amino acids. From germline, CDR1 is MDHEN and CDR2 SYDVKM. The CDR3 spells CASILDRDMPDEQYF. The DNA for the CDR3 is TGTGCCAGCATTCTAGACCGGGACATGCCGGACGAGCAGTACTTC.

Only a few counts were recorded for this clonotype. The genes are TRBV18 and TRBJ1-1, with D possibly TRBD1 on 6 matching bases. The germline V gene encodes CDR1 KGHSH and CDR2 LQKENI. The CDR3 has 12 amino acids. The V and J ends lost 5 bases and 5 bases respectively, with 9 bases between them. The CDR3 DNA sequence: TGTGCCAGCTCATACAGGGTGACTGAAGCTTTCTTT. It encodes CASSYRVTEAFF.

This clonotype was observed many times. The chain recombines TRBV2 with TRBJ1-5; 7 nucleotides match TRBD1. Unmatched junction bases numbered 3, after V lost 5 bases and J lost 2 bases. The CDR3 totals 14 residues. Germline assignment: CDR1 SNHLY and CDR2 FYNNEI. The CDR3 sequence is CASSSGTGNQPQHF. For the CDR3, the DNA is TGTGCCAGCAGTTCCGGGACAGGCAATCAGCCCCAGCATTTT.

This clonotype was found many times. The rearrangement joins TRBV3-1 to TRBJ2-1; 11 bases are shared with TRBD2. The germline gives CDR1 LGHDT, CDR2 YNNKEL (reference sequence). This CDR3 comprises 18 residues. Unmatched junction bases numbered 9, after V lost 5 bases and J lost 0 bases. DNA for the CDR3: TGTGCCAGCAGCTCCGGGACTAGCGGATACAGCTCCTACAATGAGCAGTTCTTC. Protein sequence: CASSSGTSGYSSYNEQFF.

This clonotype was detected a few times. J is TRBJ2-2 and V is TRBV20-1; 11 nucleotides agree with TRBD1. V was clipped by 6 bases and J by 4 bases; unmatched bases: 7. In germline, CDR1 is DFQATT, CDR2 SNEGSKA (reference sequence). The CDR3 has 15 residues. The CDR3 region has the DNA TGCAGTGCACCAGGACAGGGGGCCGTCACCGGGGAGCTGTTTTTT. Amino acids: CSAPGQGAVTGELFF.

V usage is TRBV5-6 and J usage is TRBJ2-7, with 7 bases that match TRBD1. Germline loops: CDR1 SGHDT, CDR2 YYEEEE. The CDR3 totals 13 residues. V was clipped by 6 bases and J by 2 bases; unmatched bases: 5. The CDR3 sequence: CASMDRSAYEQYF. The CDR3 DNA reads TGTGCCAGCATGGACAGGTCAGCCTACGAGCAGTACTTC.

The table lists this clonotype with many counts. J is TRBJ2-6 and V is TRBV24-1; no definite D call. Trimming removed 5 bases at V and 1 base at J, with 8 bases between. From germline, CDR1 is KGHDR and CDR2 SFDVKD. The CDR3 has 15 residues. CDR3 in amino acids: CATSVRVSGANVLTF. The CDR3 nucleotides are TGTGCCACCAGTGTTCGAGTTTCTGGGGCCAACGTCCTGACTTTC.

The chain links TRBV3-1 to TRBJ2-7; D might be TRBD2 (6 bases). CDR3 length equals 14 residues. V shed 1 base and J shed 5 bases, with 12 bases lying between them. CDR1 and CDR2 from the germline V gene are LGHDT and YNNKEL (reference sequence). CDR3 sequence reads: CASSQGGMLDEQYF. DNA of the CDR3: TGTGCCAGCAGCCAAGGCGGGATGCTTGACGAGCAGTACTTC.

This clonotype was seen repeatedly, ten times or more. The rearrangement joins TRBV28 to TRBJ1-3, with 10 nucleotides matching TRBD1. V gave up 11 bases and J gave up 1 base; unmatched junction bases: 8. The CDR3 is 15 amino acids. Germline values: CDR1 MDHEN, CDR2 SYDVKM. CDR3 amino acids: CASGEGQGSGNTIYF. CDR3 nucleotide sequence: TGTGCCTCGGGGGAGGGACAGGGGTCTGGAAACACCATATATTTT.

This clonotype was counted ten times or more. The V gene is TRBV19, the J gene TRBJ2-1; D uncertain. The CDR3 sequence is 14 residues long. Trimming left V 4 bases short and J 6 bases short, with 13 bases between. Germline assignment: CDR1 LNHDA and CDR2 SQIVND (reference sequence). CDR3 in DNA: TGTGCCAGTAGTACATGGACCAGTACCAATGAGCAGTTCTTC. It codes for CASSTWTSTNEQFF. The full variable domain, its missing parts supplied by reference TRBV19 and TRBJ2-1, is DGGITQSPKYLFRKEGQNVTLSCEQNLNHDAMYWYRQDPGQGLRLIYYSQIVNDFQKGDIAEGYSVSREKKESFPLTVTSAQKNPTAFYLCASSTWTSTNEQFFGPGTRLTVL.

This clonotype was observed at least ten times. The chain links TRBV24-1 to TRBJ1-5; D not certain. The CDR3 contains 13 residues. The germline gives CDR1 KGHDR, CDR2 SFDVKD. V was clipped by 9 bases and J by 2 bases, with 10 bases between them. Written as DNA, the CDR3 is TGTGCCACCCGCATGGACGGCAATCAGCCCCAGCATTTT. It yields the protein CATRMDGNQPQHF.

This clonotype was counted ten times or more. V gene TRBV24-1 combines with J gene TRBJ2-6, with 10 bases fitting TRBD1. Germline-derived CDR1 and CDR2 are KGHDR and SFDVKD. The CDR3 extends over 17 amino acids. J gave up 1 base and V 9 bases, and 8 bases lay outside the gene matches. The CDR3 sequence is CATGGRDRGSGANVLTF. CDR3 bases: TGTGCCACCGGGGGCCGGGACAGGGGATCTGGGGCCAACGTCCTGACTTTC.

The J gene is TRBJ2-3, the V gene TRBV12-3 or TRBV12-4; no definite D call. V was clipped by 7 bases and J by 6 bases, with 11 bases between them. This CDR3 has 12 amino acids. The CDR3 nucleotides read TGTGCCAGCAAAATGTACCAGGATACGCAGTATTTT. This encodes CASKMYQDTQYF.

This clonotype appeared a few times. The V call is TRBV2, the J call TRBJ2-1; possibly TRBD1 or TRBD2 for D (6 bases each). The germline V gene has CDR1 SNHLY and CDR2 FYNNEI. This CDR3 is built from 16 residues. V lost 6 bases and J lost 6, with 21 bases in between. CDR3 loop: CASRGARYIGSNEQFF. DNA for the CDR3: TGTGCCAGCAGGGGGGCTCGATATATCGGGAGCAATGAGCAGTTCTTC.

There are a few counts of this clonotype. The chain recombines TRBV7-2 with TRBJ2-6, with D perhaps TRBD1 or TRBD2 (5 bases each). Germline V gene data show CDR1 as SGHTA and CDR2 as FQGNSA. The CDR3 is 16 amino acids. V was trimmed by 7 bases and J by 0 bases, leaving 13 bases between them. CDR3 residues: CASIPGPYSGANVLTF. The CDR3, as DNA: TGTGCCAGCATCCCGGGACCTTACTCTGGGGCCAACGTCCTGACTTTC.

This rearrangement joins TRBV29-1 to TRBJ1-3; D not resolved. The CDR3 is 14 residues long. Germline CDR1 and CDR2: SQVTM and ANQGSEA. The V end was cut by 8 bases, the J end by 1 base, with 15 bases between. Here the CDR3 DNA reads TGCAGCATTGTGGAGGGCGGGTCTGGAAACACCATATATTTT. As protein: CSIVEGGSGNTIYF.

This clonotype has at least ten counts. The chain has TRBV25-1 and TRBJ2-5; D remains ambiguous. From germline, CDR1 is MGHDK and CDR2 SYGVNS. This CDR3 spans 15 amino acids. V was pared by 1 base and J by 2 bases, with 11 bases between. CDR3 sequence reads: CASSESHGRQETQYF. CDR3 sequence (DNA): TGTGCCAGCAGTGAATCCCATGGACGGCAAGAGACCCAGTACTTC.

The chain links TRBV12-3 or TRBV12-4 to TRBJ2-2; 11 bases are shared with TRBD2. V lost 7 bases, J lost 0 bases, and 7 bases stayed unmatched. The CDR3 spans 17 residues. The CDR3 DNA follows: TGTGCCAGCATGGCTAGCGGGAGGTCAACGAACACCGGGGAGCTGTTTTTT. Translating gives CASMASGRSTNTGELFF.

This clonotype was picked up many times. This chain's CDR3 is CASYGVRGTQYF. The CDR3 coding sequence is TGTGCCAGCTACGGGGTTAGGGGGACCCAGTACTTC. V and J are TRBV6-5 and TRBJ2-5; D is perhaps TRBD1 or TRBD2 (5 bases each). The V and J ends lost 8 bases and 7 bases respectively, with 14 bases between them. CDR1 is MNHEY and CDR2 is SVGAGI in the germline V gene. The CDR3 runs to 12 residues.

This clonotype showed up many times. The genes are TRBV9 and TRBJ2-5, with D perhaps matching TRBD1 or TRBD2 (5 bases each). Trimming removed 0 bases from V and 9 bases from J, with 18 bases in between. The CDR3 totals 15 residues. In germline, CDR1 is SGDLS, CDR2 YYNGEE. The chain's CDR3 is CASSVAGTDLGAQYF. CDR3 bases: TGTGCCAGCAGCGTAGCCGGGACGGATTTAGGGGCCCAGTACTTC.

This clonotype has only a few counts. The V call is TRBV10-3, the J call TRBJ1-1; D gene unclear. Deletions cut 6 bases from V and 6 bases from J, with 17 bases between. Germline V gives CDR1 ENHRY, CDR2 SYGVKD. The CDR3 consists of 14 residues. The CDR3 is CAIRPFKGQPEAFF. The DNA for the CDR3 is TGTGCCATCAGGCCCTTTAAGGGTCAGCCTGAAGCTTTCTTT.

This clonotype was detected ten times or more. CDR3 residues: CASSTDRGRGQPQHF. DNA for the CDR3: TGTGCCAGCAGTACAGACAGGGGTAGAGGTCAGCCCCAGCATTTT. The V gene is TRBV2, the J gene TRBJ1-5, with TRBD1 matching 8 bases. The CDR3 runs 15 residues. Germline-derived CDR1 and CDR2 are SNHLY and FYNNEI. Trimming at V came to 5 bases and at J to 6 bases, leaving 9 bases not matched to a gene. Using reference TRBV2 and TRBJ1-5 for the parts outside the CDR3, the full variable domain is EPEVTQTPSHQVTQMGQEVILRCVPISNHLYFYWYRQILGQKVEFLVSFYNNEISEKSEIFDDQFSVERPDGSNFTLKIRSTKLEDSAMYFCASSTDRGRGQPQHFGDGTRLSIL.

This clonotype occurred many times. The chain combines TRBV5-1 with TRBJ2-7; the D gene is possibly TRBD1 (5 bases). Germline values: CDR1 SGHRS, CDR2 YFSETQ. The CDR3 length is 15 residues. V was trimmed by 0 bases and J by 5 bases, leaving 15 bases between them. As DNA, the CDR3 is TGCGCCAGCAGCTTGGAAACAGGCGTGACCGACGAGCAGTACTTC. Translation gives CASSLETGVTDEQYF.